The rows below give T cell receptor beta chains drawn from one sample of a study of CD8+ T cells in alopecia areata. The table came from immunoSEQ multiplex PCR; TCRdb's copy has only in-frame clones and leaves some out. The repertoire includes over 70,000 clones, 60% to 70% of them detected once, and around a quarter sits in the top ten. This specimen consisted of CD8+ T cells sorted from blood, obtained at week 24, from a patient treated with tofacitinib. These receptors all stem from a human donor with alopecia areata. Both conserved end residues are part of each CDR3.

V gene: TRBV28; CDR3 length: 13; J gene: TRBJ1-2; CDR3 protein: CASSVLRAYGYTF
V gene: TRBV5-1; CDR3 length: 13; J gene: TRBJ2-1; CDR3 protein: CASSGTAYNEQFF
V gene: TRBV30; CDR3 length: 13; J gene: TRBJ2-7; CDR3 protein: CAWSRGRANEQYF
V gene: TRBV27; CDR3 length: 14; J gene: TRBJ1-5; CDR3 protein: CASSLGGSNQPQHF
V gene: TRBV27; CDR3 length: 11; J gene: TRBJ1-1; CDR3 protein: CASSWGTEAFF
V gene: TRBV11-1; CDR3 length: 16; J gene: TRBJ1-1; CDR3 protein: CASRKTGGPTGTEAFF
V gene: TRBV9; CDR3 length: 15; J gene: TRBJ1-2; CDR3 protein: CASSVGQTPNYGYTF
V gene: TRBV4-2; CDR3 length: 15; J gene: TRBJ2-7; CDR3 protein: CASSHGQSSSYEQYF
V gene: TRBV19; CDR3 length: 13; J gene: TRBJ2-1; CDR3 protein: CASGAGQYNEQFF
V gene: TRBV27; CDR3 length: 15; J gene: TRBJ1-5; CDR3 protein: CASSPHHRGDQPQHF
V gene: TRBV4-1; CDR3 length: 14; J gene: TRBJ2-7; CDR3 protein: CASSQDWPIYEQYF
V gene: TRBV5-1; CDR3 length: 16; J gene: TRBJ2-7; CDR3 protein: CASSPITGGSIYEQYF
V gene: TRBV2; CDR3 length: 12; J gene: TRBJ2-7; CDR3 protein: CASSESSLEQYF
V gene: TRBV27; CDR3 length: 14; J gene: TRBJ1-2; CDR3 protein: CASSLGGLGYGYTF
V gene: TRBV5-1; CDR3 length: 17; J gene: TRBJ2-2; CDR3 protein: CASSLKGPGGRTGELFF
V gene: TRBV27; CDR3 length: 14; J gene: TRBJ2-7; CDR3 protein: CASSFRGHPYEQYF
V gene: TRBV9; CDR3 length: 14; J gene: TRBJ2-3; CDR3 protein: CASSVEDATDTQYF
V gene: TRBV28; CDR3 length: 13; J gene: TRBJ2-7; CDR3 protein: CASSFRGTYEQYF
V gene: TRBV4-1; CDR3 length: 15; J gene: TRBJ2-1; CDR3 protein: CASSRIGGPDNEQFF
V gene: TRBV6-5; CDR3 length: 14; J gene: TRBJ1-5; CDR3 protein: CASSYGSGNQPQHF
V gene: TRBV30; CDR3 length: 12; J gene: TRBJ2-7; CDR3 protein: CAWSTQAYEQYF
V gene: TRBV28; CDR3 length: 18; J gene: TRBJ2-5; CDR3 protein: CASSSTVGTGQMEETQYF
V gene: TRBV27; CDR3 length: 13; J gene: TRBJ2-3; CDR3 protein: CASSLWSTDTQYF
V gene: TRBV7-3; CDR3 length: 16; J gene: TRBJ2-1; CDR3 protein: CASSSRESYVHNEQFF
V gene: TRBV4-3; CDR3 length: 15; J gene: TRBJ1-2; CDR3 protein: CASSHSGTGNYGYTF
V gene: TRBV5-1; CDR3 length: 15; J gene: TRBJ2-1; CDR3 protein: CASSFLAGPYNEQFF
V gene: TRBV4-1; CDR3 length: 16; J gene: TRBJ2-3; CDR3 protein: CASSPSPGGSTDTQYF
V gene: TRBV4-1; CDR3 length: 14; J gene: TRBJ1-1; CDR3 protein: CASSQVTAATEAFF